This T cell receptor (beta chain) comes out of a study of blood T cell repertoires in COVID-19. Germline V gene sequence: CDR1 SGHVS, CDR2 FNYEAQ. CDR3 length: 17 amino acids. The trim removed 3 bases at V and 0 bases at J, leaving 7 bases unmatched. Sequencing used immunoSEQ multiplex PCR; TCRdb keeps in-frame clones, though not all of them. The table shows 150,000 to 200,000 clones, with roughly 80% occurring only once. The chain carries TRBV7-6 and TRBJ2-3, with TRBD2 matching over 9 bases. The sequence derives from a woman in her twenties or thirties with acute or convalescent COVID-19. Source material: peripheral blood. The CDR3 DNA reads as TGTGCCAGCAGCTTGCGAGCGGGGGGCACTAGCACAGATACGCAGTATTTT. Translation: CASSLRAGGTSTDTQYF.